This TCR beta chain was captured in a study of shared clonotypes between healthy human individuals. Deep-level running was used for the assay. The protocol was immunoSEQ multiplex PCR, while the TCRdb copy is restricted to in-frame clones and leaves out a portion. The sample gives over 2,000,000 clones, approximately 92% of which show up once; around 1.7% is in the top ten. This CDR3 is built from 16 residues. In germline, CDR1 is SGHTA, CDR2 FQGTGA. With V trimmed by 1 base and J by 0 bases, 3 bases remained unmatched. CD45RO-negative cells were positively selected for CCR7, leaving out terminally differentiated effector memory CD45RA+ cells. Free of recent acute infections or vaccinations, the donors were healthy HIV-negative adults. As concerns this clone: The sample carries other DNA sequences with the same CDR3.

The gene calls are TRBV7-3 and TRBJ2-1, with 7 bases that match TRBD2. The sequence came from a man aged 18 to 30 in good health. Some clones in this sample may be carry-over from other donors' samples. Specimen: naive CD8+ T cells from PBMCs. CDR3 DNA: TGTGCCAGCAGCTTAAGTGGCGGGAGCTCCTACAATGAGCAGTTCTTC. It yields the protein CASSLSGGSSYNEQFF.